The subject of this entry is one TCR beta chain. Its antigen is not known. This entry belongs to a study of cytotoxic CD8 clonotypes in ibrutinib-treated CLL. Across the whole study: Outcomes included some 24 partial and 2 complete responses; after median 68 months, approximately 15 stayed remitted and 12 progressed. Study-wide results and caveats: Public clonotypes were rare and shrank or held steady on treatment.

Target depth was 1 in 200,000 to 1 in 1 million T cells, about 10x per clonotype. Data came from immunoSEQ multiplex PCR; TCRdb stores just in-frame clones and leaves some out. The data show approximately 90,000 clones, roughly three quarters seen once. Germline CDR1 SGHRS, CDR2 YFSETQ. The V end was cut by 4 bases, the J end by 0 bases, with 15 bases between. The CDR3 is made up of 16 amino acids. The sample consisted of PBMCs, taken after 24 months of ibrutinib treatment. This TCR was recovered from a human donor with chronic lymphocytic leukemia. The V call is TRBV5-1, the J call TRBJ2-3; possibly TRBD1 for D (5 bases). DNA for the CDR3: TGCGCCAGCAGCCCCCCCCTCCAGGGAAGCACAGATACGCAGTATTTT. Its translation: CASSPPLQGSTDTQYF.